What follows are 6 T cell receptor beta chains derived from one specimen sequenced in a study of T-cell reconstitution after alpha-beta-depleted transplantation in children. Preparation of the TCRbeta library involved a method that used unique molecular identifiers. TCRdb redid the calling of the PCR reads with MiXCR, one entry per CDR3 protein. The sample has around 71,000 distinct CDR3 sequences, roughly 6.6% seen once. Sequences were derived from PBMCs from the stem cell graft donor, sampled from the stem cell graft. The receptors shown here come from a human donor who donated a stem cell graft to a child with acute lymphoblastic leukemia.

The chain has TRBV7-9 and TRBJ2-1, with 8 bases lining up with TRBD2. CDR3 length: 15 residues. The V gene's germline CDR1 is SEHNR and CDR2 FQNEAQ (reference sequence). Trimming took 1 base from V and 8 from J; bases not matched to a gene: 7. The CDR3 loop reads CASSLVVAGLYEQFF. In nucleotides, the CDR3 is TGTGCCAGCAGCTTAGTAGTAGCGGGGCTTTATGAGCAGTTCTTC.

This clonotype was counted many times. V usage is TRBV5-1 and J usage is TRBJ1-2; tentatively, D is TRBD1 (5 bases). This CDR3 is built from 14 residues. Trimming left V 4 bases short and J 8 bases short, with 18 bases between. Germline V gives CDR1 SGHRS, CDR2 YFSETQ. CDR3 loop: CASSLDTWMRGYTF. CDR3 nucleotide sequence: TGCGCCAGCAGCCTGGACACTTGGATGCGGGGCTACACCTTC.

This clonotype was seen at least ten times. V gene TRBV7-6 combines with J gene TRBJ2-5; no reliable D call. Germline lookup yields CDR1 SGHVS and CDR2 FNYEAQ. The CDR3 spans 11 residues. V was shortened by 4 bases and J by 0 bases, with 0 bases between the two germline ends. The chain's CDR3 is CASSYQETQYF. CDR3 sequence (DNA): TGTGCCAGCAGCTACCAAGAGACCCAGTACTTC.

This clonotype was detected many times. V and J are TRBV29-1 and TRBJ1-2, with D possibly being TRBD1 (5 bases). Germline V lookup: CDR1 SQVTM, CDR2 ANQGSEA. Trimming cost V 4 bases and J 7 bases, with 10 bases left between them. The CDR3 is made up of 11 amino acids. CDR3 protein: CSVVWDRGYTF. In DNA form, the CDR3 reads TGCAGCGTTGTCTGGGACCGTGGCTACACCTTC. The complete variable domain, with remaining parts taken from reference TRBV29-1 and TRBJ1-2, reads SAVISQKPSRDICQRGTSLTIQCQVDSQVTMMFWYRQQPGQSLTLIATANQGSEATYESGFVIDKFPISRPNLTFSTLTVSNMSPEDSSIYLCSVVWDRGYTFGSGTRLTVV.

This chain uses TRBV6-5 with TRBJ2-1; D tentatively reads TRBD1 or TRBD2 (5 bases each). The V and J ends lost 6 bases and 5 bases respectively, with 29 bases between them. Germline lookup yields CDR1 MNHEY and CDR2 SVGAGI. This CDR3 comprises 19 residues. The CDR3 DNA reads TGTGCCAGCAGGCCCCGGGACGCCCGTGGGCTAGATGGGAACAATGAGCAGTTCTTC. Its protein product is CASRPRDARGLDGNNEQFF.

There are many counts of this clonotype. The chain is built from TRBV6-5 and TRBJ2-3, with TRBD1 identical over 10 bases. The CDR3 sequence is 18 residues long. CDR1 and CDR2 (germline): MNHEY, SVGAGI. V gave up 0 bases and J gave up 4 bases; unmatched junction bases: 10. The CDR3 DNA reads TGTGCCAGCAGTTACTCTATTTTAGGGACAGGGGAGGCAGATACGCAGTATTTT. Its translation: CASSYSILGTGEADTQYF.